The 24 T cell receptor beta chains presented below share a single source sample, sequenced in a study of blood T cells in healthy people across ages. The authors ran a second PCR of roughly 6 to 12 cycles using a sample-barcoded 5' primer and a J-beta primer mix. TCRdb re-called the 5' RACE reads through MiXCR, storing one row per CDR3 protein. The sample gives hundreds of thousands of distinct CDR3 sequences, around 48% of which show up once; 30% to 35% is in the top ten. Sequencing was done on a sample of blood. All receptors derive from a woman between 55 and 75 years old in good health.

The chain recombines TRBV5-1 with TRBJ2-5, with D perhaps being TRBD1 or TRBD2 (5 bases each). The J call is doubtful: the DNA matches TRBJ2-7 better. Germline V gene lookup returns CDR1 SGHRS and CDR2 YFSETQ. The length of the CDR3 is 15 residues. Here the CDR3 DNA reads TGCGCCAGCAGCCCCGGGGCAACGGGAATGGACGAGCAGTACTTC. It codes for CASSPGATGMDEQYF.

The chain uses TRBV20-1 and TRBJ2-3, with 7 positions matching TRBD1. CDR3 length: 13 residues. Germline V gene sequence: CDR1 DFQATT, CDR2 SNEGSKA (reference sequence). Trimming took 1 base from V and 3 from J; bases not matched to a gene: 1. CDR3 loop: CSARGQGTDTQYF. In DNA, the CDR3 is TGCAGTGCTAGAGGACAGGGTACAGATACGCAGTATTTT.

The V call is TRBV20-1, the J call TRBJ2-5; 11 bases are a match to TRBD2. The CDR3 covers 14 residues. In germline, CDR1 is DFQATT, CDR2 SNEGSKA (reference sequence). V lost 5 bases to trimming and J lost 11 bases; unmatched junction nucleotides: 13. CDR3 nucleotide sequence: TGCAGTGCTTTTAGCGGGAGGGCCATCGATGAGCAGTACTTC. Translated, it gives CSAFSGRAIDEQYF.

J is TRBJ1-1 and V is TRBV14; D is perhaps TRBD1 (6 bases). CDR1 SGHDN and CDR2 FVKESK come from the germline V gene. The V gene lost 6 bases and the J gene lost 7 bases, with 9 bases spanning the gap. The CDR3 totals 11 residues. The CDR3 here is CASRGTSEAFF. The CDR3 nucleotides read TGTGCCAGCAGGGGGACAAGTGAAGCTTTCTTT.

CDR3 in DNA: TGTGCCAGCAGCGGACTAGCAAGATCCTACGAGCAGTACTTC. Its protein is CASSGLARSYEQYF. V and J are TRBV6-2 or TRBV6-3 and TRBJ2-7, with 8 bases aligning to TRBD2. The V gene end was trimmed by 6 bases and the J gene end by 1 base; junction bases not matched to a gene: 5. This CDR3 is 14 amino acids long. In germline, CDR1 is MNHEY, CDR2 SVGEGT.

The chain couples TRBV19 to TRBJ1-2, with TRBD1 matching 8 bases. Per the germline V gene, CDR1 is LNHDA and CDR2 is SQIVND (reference sequence). Trimming cost V 4 bases and J 8 bases; bases outside gene matches: 9. CDR3 length equals 14 residues. The CDR3 is CASSTRTGSRGYTF. The CDR3 region has the DNA TGTGCCAGTAGTACCCGGACAGGGTCTCGCGGCTACACCTTC.

The CDR3 loop reads CATSGGPERGGYNEQFF. CDR3 DNA: TGTGCCACCAGTGGCGGCCCGGAGCGTGGGGGGTACAATGAGCAGTTCTTC. The rearrangement uses TRBV24-1 and TRBJ2-1, with D maybe TRBD2 (6 bases). Looked up from germline, CDR1 is KGHDR and CDR2 is SFDVKD. This CDR3 comprises 17 residues. The ends were cut back, 5 bases at V and 4 bases at J, with 20 bases in the middle.

The table lists this clonotype with a few counts. The gene calls are TRBV7-2 and TRBJ2-7, with TRBD2 as a possible D gene (5 bases). The V end lost 5 bases, the J end lost 4 bases, and 12 bases lay between the germline ends. The CDR3 has 13 residues. CDR1 and CDR2 (germline): SGHTA, FQGNSA. The CDR3 here is CASSARTQYEQYF. The CDR3 DNA sequence: TGTGCCAGCAGCGCCCGGACTCAATACGAGCAGTACTTC.

The rearrangement uses TRBV6-2 or TRBV6-3 and TRBJ1-1; D is undetermined. Trimming removed 7 bases from V and 3 bases from J, with 12 bases in between. There are 13 residues in the CDR3. Germline values: CDR1 MNHEY, CDR2 SVGEGT. CDR3 residues: CASIPHSDTEAFF. DNA of the CDR3: TGTGCCAGCATCCCCCACAGTGACACTGAAGCTTTCTTT.

This clonotype was recorded once. The chain is built from TRBV9 and TRBJ2-7, with TRBD2 matching 13 bases. CDR1 and CDR2 from the germline V gene are SGDLS and YYNGEE. V was pared by 7 bases and J by 4 bases, with 5 bases of the junction left unmatched. The length of the CDR3 is 14 residues. For the CDR3, the DNA is TGTGCCAGCGCTCCGGGACTAGCGGGGTACGAGCAGTACTTC. This gives the protein CASAPGLAGYEQYF. Using reference TRBV9 and TRBJ2-7 for the parts outside the CDR3, the full variable domain is DSGVTQTPKHLITATGQRVTLRCSPRSGDLSVYWYQQSLDQGLQFLIQYYNGEERAKGNILERFSAQQFPDLHSELNLSSLELGDSALYFCASAPGLAGYEQYFGPGTRLTVT.

The chain combines TRBV20-1 with TRBJ1-1; maybe TRBD1 (5 bases). Trimming cost V 2 bases and J 0 bases, with 13 bases left between them. Germline V gives CDR1 DFQATT, CDR2 SNEGSKA (reference sequence). CDR3 length equals 15 residues. CDR3 amino acids: CSARPTTGLNTEAFF. The CDR3 DNA reads TGCAGTGCTAGACCAACGACGGGGCTGAACACTGAAGCTTTCTTT.

This clonotype was counted a few times. This sequence joins TRBV7-2 and TRBJ2-1, with 12 nucleotides matching TRBD2. The junction had 20 bases not matched to a gene; V was cut back by 1 base and J by 10 bases. CDR1 and CDR2 (germline): SGHTA, FQGNSA. This CDR3 is 20 amino acids long. The CDR3 spells CASSLVLGAWTSGVRGEQFF. Here the CDR3 DNA reads TGTGCCAGCAGCTTAGTCCTTGGGGCTTGGACTAGCGGGGTCCGCGGAGAGCAGTTCTTC.

This clonotype was counted between two and nine times. The rearrangement links TRBV14 to TRBJ2-7; 8 bases are a match to TRBD1. The J segment lost 1 base and the V segment lost 4 bases, leaving 9 bases of the junction unmatched. Looked up from germline, CDR1 is SGHDN and CDR2 is FVKESK. This CDR3 is built from 16 residues. Here the CDR3 DNA reads TGTGCCAGCAGCCGTGGCCAGGGGGCGAATTCCTACGAGCAGTACTTC. Its protein product is CASSRGQGANSYEQYF.

Only a few counts were recorded for this clonotype. The J gene is TRBJ2-1, the V gene TRBV20-1; no clear D gene. There are 14 residues in the CDR3. V lost 0 bases to trimming and J lost 3 bases, with 9 bases between them. CDR1 and CDR2 (germline): DFQATT, SNEGSKA (reference sequence). The CDR3 spells CSARDRRHYNEQFF. The CDR3 DNA reads TGCAGTGCTAGAGATCGGCGGCACTACAATGAGCAGTTCTTC.

There are a few counts of this clonotype. The chain has TRBV7-2 and TRBJ2-5; D ambiguous. The J call is uncertain, as TRBJ2-7 better fits the DNA end. In germline, CDR1 is SGHTA, CDR2 FQGNSA. This CDR3 has 12 residues. The CDR3 DNA follows: TGTGCCAGCAGCTTAGGACGGAGCGAGCAGTACTTC. It encodes CASSLGRSEQYF.

The chain is built from TRBV7-9 and TRBJ2-1; no reliable D call. The CDR3 totals 15 residues. CDR1 SEHNR and CDR2 FQNEAQ come from the germline V gene (reference sequence). V lost 2 bases, J lost 11 bases, and 19 bases lay in between. The CDR3 region is CASSLPRATPMKQFF. In nucleotides, the CDR3 is TGTGCCAGCAGCTTACCACGAGCGACACCAATGAAGCAGTTCTTC.

This sequence joins TRBV6-6 and TRBJ2-1; the match to TRBD2 covers 9 bases. Germline loops: CDR1 MNHNY, CDR2 SVGAGI (reference sequence). After removal of 7 bases from V and 6 bases from J, the junction contained 13 bases not matched to a gene. CDR3 length equals 16 residues. The CDR3 DNA follows: TGTGCCAGCACCCCCTTCTCGACTAGCGGATCCAATGAGCAGTTCTTC. Residues: CASTPFSTSGSNEQFF.

The rearrangement joins TRBV6-1 to TRBJ2-5; D is uncertain. The CDR3 is 13 residues long. Germline V gene data show CDR1 as MNHNS and CDR2 as SASEGT. The V end lost 6 bases, the J end lost 5 bases, and 13 bases lay between the germline ends. Here the CDR3 reads CASRSPWAETQYF. The CDR3 DNA sequence: TGTGCCAGCAGGTCACCCTGGGCGGAGACCCAGTACTTC.

The CDR3 region is CASSSGQVYEQYF. The CDR3 coding sequence is TGTGCCAGCAGCTCAGGACAGGTCTACGAGCAGTACTTC. V gene TRBV5-6 combines with J gene TRBJ2-7; the match to TRBD1 covers 7 bases. CDR3 length: 13 residues. V shed 3 bases and J 3 bases; nucleotides not matched to a gene: 3. Germline loops: CDR1 SGHDT, CDR2 YYEEEE.

Only a few counts were recorded for this clonotype. This chain connects TRBV28 to TRBJ1-4; 7 nucleotides match TRBD1. V lost 3 bases to trimming and J lost 7 bases; unmatched junction nucleotides: 8. CDR3 length: 15 amino acids. Germline V gene sequence: CDR1 MDHEN, CDR2 SYDVKM. CDR3: CASSFLGTEGEKLFF. The CDR3 bases are TGTGCCAGCAGTTTTCTCGGGACAGAGGGTGAAAAACTGTTTTTT.

This chain connects TRBV6-2 or TRBV6-3 to TRBJ1-1; TRBD1 agrees at 7 bases. Germline assignment: CDR1 MNHEY and CDR2 SVGEGT. The CDR3 runs 16 residues. V shed 2 bases and J 4 bases; nucleotides not matched to a gene: 10. Here the CDR3 DNA reads TGTGCCAGCAGTTACACGTATCGACAGGGATTCACTGAAGCTTTCTTT. Translating it yields CASSYTYRQGFTEAFF.

This clonotype has ten or more counts. The chain recombines TRBV7-2 with TRBJ2-3; D gene unclear. The CDR3 loop spans 12 amino acids. The V gene lost 0 bases and the J gene lost 4 bases, with 2 bases spanning the gap. The germline CDR1 and CDR2 sequences are SGHTA and FQGNSA. The chain's CDR3 is CASSLAPDTQYF. The DNA of the CDR3 is TGTGCCAGCAGCTTAGCGCCAGATACGCAGTATTTT.

The J gene is TRBJ2-1, the V gene TRBV20-1; 8 nucleotides agree with TRBD2. The germline V gene encodes CDR1 DFQATT and CDR2 SNEGSKA (reference sequence). There are 14 residues in the CDR3. Trimming took 3 bases from V and 8 from J; bases not matched to a gene: 9. CDR3: CSARPAGEAYEQFF. The CDR3 nucleotides read TGCAGTGCTAGGCCAGCGGGAGAGGCGTATGAGCAGTTCTTC.

V usage is TRBV12-3 or TRBV12-4 and J usage is TRBJ2-1; D might be TRBD1 or TRBD2, each matching 5 bases. The V and J ends lost 4 bases and 0 bases respectively, with 10 bases between them. The length of the CDR3 is 15 residues. CDR3 nucleotides: TGTGCCAGCAGTTACCGGGACGCCTCCTACAATGAGCAGTTCTTC. Translation: CASSYRDASYNEQFF.